A selection of T cell receptor beta chains follows, all from one sample in a study of CD4 T cells in relation to SARS-CoV-2 and coronaviruses. Here immunoSEQ multiplex PCR was the method, and the copy in TCRdb shows in-frame clones only, minus some. The sample contains about 18,000 clones, 70% to 80% of which appear only once. Their specific antigens are unknown. The specimen was CD4+ T cells from PBMCs, cultured in vitro. These receptor sequences come from a human donor in good health. Both conserved end residues are part of each CDR3. The D gene is left open where the match is weak. A clone size is listed for some rows: how often the clone was seen (once, few, many), or a class if it is expanded.

TRBJ2-2 - - TRBV3-1/TRBV3-2 CASSFGGGVNTGELFF TGTGCCAGCAGCTTCGGTGGGGGCGTGAACACCGGGGAGCTGTTTTTT
TRBJ2-1 - - TRBV7-9 CASSLALLRGESYNEQFF TGTGCCAGCAGCCTTGCACTCCTCAGGGGAGAGAGTTACAATGAGCAGTTCTTC
TRBJ1-6 - TRBD1 TRBV28 CASTETGFNSPLHF TGTGCCAGCACCGAGACAGGGTTCAATTCACCCCTCCACTTT
TRBJ2-5 - - TRBV6-5 CATQGNGQGKETQYF TGTGCCACCCAAGGGAACGGGCAAGGGAAAGAGACCCAGTACTTC
TRBJ1-1 few TRBD1 TRBV10-1 CASSGGQGYTEAFF TGCGCCAGCAGTGGGGGACAGGGGTACACTGAAGCTTTCTTT
TRBJ1-2 - - TRBV28 CASSFSSYGYTF TGTGCCAGCAGTTTCTCGAGCTATGGCTACACCTTC
TRBJ1-4 - - TRBV5-1 CASSIGVLQVPNEKLFF TGCGCCAGCAGCATTGGAGTTCTACAGGTCCCTAATGAAAAACTGTTTTTT
TRBJ2-1 - - TRBV27 CASSSPTGSAGHSYNEQFF TGTGCCAGCAGTTCGCCGACAGGGTCAGCGGGGCACTCCTACAATGAGCAGTTCTTC
TRBJ2-7 - - TRBV7-2 CASSLSEVYEQYF TGTGCCAGCAGCTTGTCGGAGGTTTACGAGCAGTACTTC
TRBJ2-3 once - TRBV3-1/TRBV3-2 CASSKAASDTQYF TGTGCCAGCAGCAAGGCAGCCTCAGATACGCAGTATTTT
TRBJ2-7 - - TRBV20-1 CSAGRSYEQYF TGCAGTGCTGGCAGGAGCTACGAGCAGTACTTC
TRBJ2-5 once - TRBV7-9 CASSLGLGNGETQYF TGTGCCAGCAGCTTAGGATTGGGGAATGGAGAGACCCAGTACTTC
TRBJ2-2 - TRBD2 TRBV10-1 CASSERGLGAGELFF TGCGCCAGCAGTGAAAGGGGACTAGGGGCCGGGGAGCTGTTTTTT
TRBJ1-5 once - TRBV7-9 CASSRDRNQPQHF TGTGCCAGCAGCCGGGACCGGAATCAGCCCCAGCATTTT
TRBJ2-2 few TRBD2 TRBV7-3 CASSFQAGAGTGELFF TGTGCCAGCAGCTTTCAAGCGGGGGCAGGGACCGGGGAGCTGTTTTTT
TRBJ2-5 - TRBD1 TRBV9 CASSPGQGRETQYF TGTGCCAGCAGCCCAGGACAGGGGAGAGAGACCCAGTACTTC
TRBJ2-3 - - TRBV28 CASSLGGGTDTQYF TGTGCCAGCAGTTTGGGGGGCGGTACAGATACGCAGTATTTT
TRBJ1-6 large - TRBV6-1 CASSEFPGSVASPLHF TGTGCCAGCAGTGAGTTCCCAGGGTCTGTAGCCTCACCCCTCCACTTT
TRBJ2-3 - - TRBV6-5 CASSYGGRESTDTQYF TGTGCCAGCAGTTACGGGGGGCGGGAGAGCACAGATACGCAGTATTTT
TRBJ2-7 - - TRBV12-5 CASGAGHEQYF TGTGCTAGTGGGGCTGGGCACGAGCAGTACTTC
TRBJ1-1 - - TRBV6-5 CASIETPRGEAFF TGTGCCAGCATCGAAACCCCGCGGGGTGAAGCTTTCTTT
TRBJ2-7 - TRBD1 TRBV30 CAWSQIPGQWKTYEQYF TGTGCCTGGAGTCAAATACCGGGACAGTGGAAAACCTACGAGCAGTACTTC
TRBJ1-2 few - TRBV18 CASSPIGGQNYGYTF TGTGCCAGCTCACCGATTGGCGGACAGAACTATGGCTACACCTTC
TRBJ2-5 - - TRBV6-5 CASSYSYRDPATQYF TGTGCCAGCAGTTACTCTTACAGGGACCCCGCGACCCAGTACTTC
TRBJ2-3 - TRBD1 TRBV15 CATSREGQGSIDTQYF TGTGCCACCAGCAGAGAAGGACAGGGTTCGATAGATACGCAGTATTTT
TRBJ2-1 - - TRBV9 CASSVGQLPNNEQFF TGTGCCAGCAGCGTAGGTCAACTACCGAACAATGAGCAGTTCTTC
TRBJ2-1 - TRBD2 TRBV19 CASSILGLANEQFF TGTGCCAGTAGTATTCTTGGACTAGCCAATGAGCAGTTCTTC
TRBJ1-6 - - TRBV6-1 CASSEDWDNSPLHF TGTGCCAGCAGTGAAGACTGGGACAATTCACCCCTCCACTTT
TRBJ2-7 - - TRBV18 CASSPDALEEQYF TGTGCCAGCTCACCGGATGCCCTTGAGGAGCAGTACTTC
TRBJ1-6 once - TRBV6-2/TRBV6-3 CASNPSGRMNSPLHF TGTGCCAGCAACCCATCGGGACGGATGAATTCACCCCTCCACTTT
TRBJ1-4 few - TRBV24-1 CATSDPGTGEKLFF TGTGCCACCAGTGACCCCGGGACGGGTGAAAAACTGTTTTTT
TRBJ1-6 - TRBD1 TRBV2 CASGNRGSSPLHF TGTGCCAGCGGTAACAGGGGAAGTTCACCCCTCCACTTT
TRBJ2-5 - - TRBV20-1 CSARPPETQYF TGCAGTGCTAGACCGCCGGAGACCCAGTACTTC